The rows below give T cell receptor beta chains drawn from one sample of a study of T cell changes during pregnancy in multiple sclerosis. Method: immunoSEQ multiplex PCR; TCRdb's copy keeps in-frame clones and lacks some. The data hold 45,000 to 65,000 clones, with 80% to 95% observed a single time. This specimen consisted of CD4+ T cells from peripheral blood mononuclear cells, obtained in the second trimester of pregnancy. Receptor source: a female donor with multiple sclerosis, enrolled in a pregnancy study. Both conserved end residues are part of each CDR3. A D gene is named only where the DNA matches it firmly. Where a row states a size, it is once, few, many or the class of an expanded clone; other rows omit it.

V gene	D gene	clone size	J gene	CDR3 DNA	CDR3 protein
TRBV28	NA	NA	TRBJ1-6	TGTGCCAGCAGGAATACCCAGGACTCCTATAATTCACCCCTCCACTTT	CASRNTQDSYNSPLHF
TRBV6-1	NA	NA	TRBJ1-1	TGTGCCAGCAGTGAAGTCGGGGGTGGGCACACTGAAGCTTTCTTT	CASSEVGGGHTEAFF
TRBV7-6	NA	NA	TRBJ2-2	TGTGCCAGCAGCCGTTCTCCCGGGGTGGACGGGGAGCTGTTTTTT	CASSRSPGVDGELFF
TRBV5-1	NA	NA	TRBJ1-1	TGCGCCAGCAGCTTTGGCTCCGGGGGGAACACTGAAGCTTTCTTT	CASSFGSGGNTEAFF
TRBV19	NA	NA	TRBJ2-7	TGTGCCAGTAGTCCCACTAGTACCTTTGTCCACGAGCAGTACTTC	CASSPTSTFVHEQYF
TRBV30	NA	NA	TRBJ2-2	TGTGCCTGGAGAGGAGAGGGGGCCGGGGAGCTGTTTTTT	CAWRGEGAGELFF
TRBV20-1	TRBD1	NA	TRBJ1-4	TGCAGTGCTAGACTCGACAGGGAACTGTTTTTT	CSARLDRELFF
TRBV6-5	TRBD2	NA	TRBJ2-5	TGTGCCAGCAGTTACGCGGGGGGCCAAGAGACCCAGTACTTC	CASSYAGGQETQYF
TRBV4-2	NA	few	TRBJ2-2	TGTGCCAGCAGCCAAGGGGGAGTTAACACCGGGGAGCTGTTTTTT	CASSQGGVNTGELFF
TRBV11-1	TRBD2	NA	TRBJ2-2	TGTGCCAGCAGCTTATCCAGCGGGAGGGAGACCGGGGAGCTGTTTTTT	CASSLSSGRETGELFF
TRBV19	TRBD1	NA	TRBJ1-5	TGTGGAGGGGGCGAGAGCAATCAGCCCCAGCATTTT	CGGGESNQPQHF
TRBV19	NA	NA	TRBJ2-1	TGTGCCAGTAGTATTGCAGGGGTCAACAATGAGCAGTTCTTC	CASSIAGVNNEQFF
TRBV5-1	TRBD1	NA	TRBJ2-7	TGCGCCAGCAGCCACGGTGGGACAGGGTCCTACGAGCAGTACTTC	CASSHGGTGSYEQYF
TRBV11-2	NA	NA	TRBJ2-2	TGTGCCAGCAGCTTAGATCGCGGCGGGGAGCTGTTTTTT	CASSLDRGGELFF
TRBV2	TRBD2	NA	TRBJ2-3	TGTGCCAGCAGTGTGGGGGGGACCGCCGATACGCAGTATTTT	CASSVGGTADTQYF
TRBV5-1	TRBD2	NA	TRBJ2-3	TGCGCCAGCAGCTTGGAGCGGGGGGCCCTCACAGATACGCAGTATTTT	CASSLERGALTDTQYF
TRBV25-1	NA	NA	TRBJ1-4	TGTGCCAGCAGTGAAACAAGAGGCGGCTCTAATGAAAAACTGTTTTTT	CASSETRGGSNEKLFF
TRBV6-5	NA	NA	TRBJ1-2	TGTGCCAGCAGATCAGGGTCCGCCTATGGCTACACCTTC	CASRSGSAYGYTF